Below, 24 T cell receptor beta chains from the same sample are listed, as sequenced in a study of beta chain features in type 1 diabetes. Study observations and caveats: TCRB CDR3s were moderately but significantly shorter in Type 1 diabetes patients in all four CD4+ subsets.

Sequenced material consisted of expressed TCRB transcripts (all of the isolated RNA was reverse transcribed). Data came from immunoSEQ multiplex PCR; TCRdb stores just in-frame clones and leaves some out. Among around 300,000 clones, about 15% were seen once, and the ten largest hold roughly 0.015%. For these TCRs, the target antigens are not known. The sample consisted of naive CD4+ T cells from blood. These receptors originate from a man in his late teens or twenties with type 1 diabetes.

V usage is TRBV5-1 and J usage is TRBJ2-1; 14 bases agree with TRBD2. Germline V CDR1 and CDR2: SGHRS, YFSETQ. J gave up 7 bases and V 2 bases, and 5 bases lay outside the gene matches. The CDR3 has 16 residues. The CDR3 region has the DNA TGCGCCAGCAGCTTCGCTCGACTAGCGGGGGGGAATGAGCAGTTCTTC. Translating it yields CASSFARLAGGNEQFF.

This clone was seen more than once but under ten times. This chain links TRBV6-5 with TRBJ2-1, with 13 bases fitting TRBD2. Germline CDR1 is MNHEY and CDR2 is SVGAGI. V shed 6 bases, J shed 5 bases, and the junction held 4 bases outside the gene matches. The CDR3 is 15 amino acids. CDR3: CASSAGLAGDNEQFF. CDR3 nucleotides: TGTGCCAGCAGCGCCGGACTAGCGGGAGACAATGAGCAGTTCTTC.

This clone was seen ten or more times. CDR3 DNA sequence: TGCAGCGTTGAAACGGACGCAGGGCGCGAGCAGTACTTC. As protein: CSVETDAGREQYF. The J gene is TRBJ2-7, the V gene TRBV29-1; D is possibly TRBD1 (5 bases). Germline assignment: CDR1 SQVTM and CDR2 ANQGSEA. V was pared by 2 bases and J by 6 bases, with 14 bases between. This CDR3 region has 13 residues.

Points on this clone: Other DNA sequences in this sample translate to the same CDR3. The genes are TRBV15 and TRBJ2-7; 7 bases are a match to TRBD1. CDR3 size: 13 residues. Germline V lookup: CDR1 LNHNV, CDR2 YYDKDF (reference sequence). Trimming removed 0 bases from V and 4 bases from J; junction bases left unmatched: 0. DNA for the CDR3: TGTGCCACCAGCAGAGACAGGGGGTACGAGCAGTACTTC. As protein: CATSRDRGYEQYF.

V gene TRBV19 combines with J gene TRBJ2-3; no clear D gene. The CDR3 contains 13 residues. V shed 5 bases and J shed 5 bases, with 11 bases lying between them. Germline CDR1 and CDR2: LNHDA and SQIVND (reference sequence). DNA of the CDR3: TGTGCCAGTAGTCCGACATGGGTAGATACGCAGTATTTT. It specifies CASSPTWVDTQYF.

This clone was detected ten times or more. This sequence joins TRBV5-4 and TRBJ1-1; perhaps TRBD1 as D (5 bases). From germline, CDR1 is SGHNT and CDR2 YYREEE (reference sequence). Between the trimmed V and J ends, which lost 7 bases and 3 bases, there was a span of 7 bases. This CDR3 is 11 amino acids long. The CDR3 loop reads CASGGDTEAFF. CDR3 bases: TGTGCCAGCGGAGGGGACACTGAAGCTTTCTTT.

The rearrangement uses TRBV18 and TRBJ2-7, with D unclear. Germline CDR1 KGHSH, CDR2 LQKENI. The CDR3 is 15 amino acids. V was shortened by 2 bases and J by 2 bases, with 13 bases between the two germline ends. CDR3 loop: CASSPLVASTYEQYF. DNA for the CDR3: TGTGCCAGCTCACCATTGGTTGCGTCTACCTACGAGCAGTACTTC. Together with reference TRBV18 and TRBJ2-7, the CDR3 gives the full variable domain: NAGVMQNPRHLVRRRGQEARLRCSPMKGHSHVYWYRQLPEEGLKFMVYLQKENIIDESGMPKERFSAEFPKEGPSILRIQQVVRGDSAAYFCASSPLVASTYEQYFGPGTRLTVT.

The chain recombines TRBV28 with TRBJ2-7, with D maybe TRBD2 (7 bases). This CDR3 spans 16 amino acids. Germline V lookup: CDR1 MDHEN, CDR2 SYDVKM. Trimming took off 5 bases at V and 5 bases at J, with 22 bases between the two ends. The CDR3 DNA follows: TGTGCCAGCAGTCTAGCGGAAGACAGGATAATCGACGAGCAGTACTTC. Its protein product is CASSLAEDRIIDEQYF.

This clone appeared a few times. The rearrangement uses TRBV6-6 and TRBJ2-5, with no clear D. V was clipped by 6 bases and J by 1 base, with 9 bases between them. From germline, CDR1 is MNHNY and CDR2 SVGAGI (reference sequence). The CDR3 extends over 13 amino acids. CDR3 in amino acids: CASSSRFQETQYF. DNA of the CDR3: TGTGCCAGCAGCTCCAGGTTCCAAGAGACCCAGTACTTC.

J is TRBJ1-2 and V is TRBV7-8; possible D gene TRBD1, 5 bases. Looked up from germline, CDR1 is SGHVS and CDR2 is FQNEAQ. CDR3 length: 16 residues. The V gene lost 0 bases and the J gene lost 3 bases, with 14 bases spanning the gap. Here the CDR3 DNA reads TGTGCCAGCAGCTTAGCAAGTGGGGGGGGAGACTATGGCTACACCTTC. This gives the protein CASSLASGGGDYGYTF.

The chain has TRBV28 and TRBJ2-6, with D possibly being TRBD1 (6 bases). The V end was cut by 4 bases, the J end by 2 bases, with 15 bases between. This CDR3 contains 17 residues. Germline CDR1 and CDR2: MDHEN and SYDVKM. The CDR3 nucleotides read TGTGCCAGCAGTTCGGCAGGGGCTTCGGCTGGGGCCAACGTCCTGACTTTC. Protein: CASSSAGASAGANVLTF.

This clone was recorded a few times. The V and J genes are TRBV5-4 and TRBJ2-3, with a weak D call TRBD1 (5 bases). There are 15 residues in the CDR3. Germline V gene data show CDR1 as SGHNT and CDR2 as YYREEE (reference sequence). V lost 1 base, J lost 0 bases, and 9 bases lay in between. The CDR3 nucleotides read TGTGCCAGCAGCTTGCGGGCAGGGAGCACAGATACGCAGTATTTT. It specifies CASSLRAGSTDTQYF. The variable domain in full, with the rest retrieved from reference TRBV5-4 and TRBJ2-3, is ETGVTQSPTHLIKTRGQQVTLRCSSQSGHNTVSWYQQALGQGPQFIFQYYREEENGRGNFPPRFSGLQFPNYSSELNVNALELDDSALYLCASSLRAGSTDTQYFGPGTRLTVL.

Only a few counts were recorded for this clone. The V and J genes are TRBV5-1 and TRBJ2-7, with 9 nucleotides matching TRBD1. V was pared by 5 bases and J by 4 bases, with 13 bases of the junction left unmatched. The CDR3 spans 16 residues. Per germline, CDR1 SGHRS and CDR2 YFSETQ. The CDR3 coding sequence is TGCGCCAGCAGTCCAACCACCGGGACAGGGTTTTACGAGCAGTACTTC. Translating gives CASSPTTGTGFYEQYF.

The V gene is TRBV7-2, the J gene TRBJ2-2; possibly TRBD2 for D (5 bases). The germline V gene has CDR1 SGHTA and CDR2 FQGNSA. CDR3 length: 16 residues. V gave up 0 bases and J gave up 7 bases, with 15 bases separating them. CDR3 nucleotides: TGTGCCAGCAGCTTAGCGCGAGGGAACCTGGGCGGGGAGCTGTTTTTT. Translation: CASSLARGNLGGELFF.

This clone showed up just a few times. This rearrangement joins TRBV5-1 to TRBJ2-1, with TRBD2 identical over 13 bases. The CDR3 runs 17 residues. Trimming cost V 4 bases and J 2 bases; bases outside gene matches: 6. Germline assignment: CDR1 SGHRS and CDR2 YFSETQ. The CDR3 region is CASSRTSGSGPYNEQFF. The CDR3 DNA reads as TGCGCCAGCAGCCGGACTAGCGGGAGTGGGCCCTACAATGAGCAGTTCTTC.

The V and J genes are TRBV7-2 and TRBJ2-7; 8 bases line up with TRBD2. The CDR3 has 17 amino acids. The germline V gene has CDR1 SGHTA and CDR2 FQGNSA. J gave up 1 base and V 3 bases, and 11 bases lay outside the gene matches. CDR3 coding DNA: TGTGCCAGCAGCTTTCTCGCTGTGAGCGGGGGTTCCTACGAGCAGTACTTC. Amino acids: CASSFLAVSGGSYEQYF.

V and J are TRBV5-1 and TRBJ1-2, with a weak D call TRBD1 (6 bases). V was clipped by 0 bases and J by 3 bases, with 12 bases between them. The CDR3 has 15 residues. The germline V gene has CDR1 SGHRS and CDR2 YFSETQ. The CDR3 here is CASSLGQARDYGYTF. In DNA, the CDR3 is TGCGCCAGCAGCTTGGGACAGGCGCGGGACTATGGCTACACCTTC.

This chain joins TRBV9 and TRBJ2-3, with 11 nucleotides matching TRBD2. Germline V gives CDR1 SGDLS, CDR2 YYNGEE. This CDR3 contains 16 residues. Trimming removed 0 bases from V and 2 bases from J; junction bases left unmatched: 2. CDR3: CASSVEGLAATDTQYF. As DNA, the CDR3 is TGTGCCAGCAGCGTAGAGGGACTAGCGGCCACAGATACGCAGTATTTT.

The genes are TRBV28 and TRBJ2-3, with D hard to call. Trimming removed 8 bases from V and 4 bases from J, with 10 bases in between. This CDR3 comprises 12 residues. CDR1 is MDHEN and CDR2 is SYDVKM in the germline V gene. The DNA of the CDR3 is TGTGCCAGCCGGCGTGACTCAGATACGCAGTATTTT. Amino acid sequence: CASRRDSDTQYF.

This clone was counted between two and nine times. J is TRBJ2-1 and V is TRBV9; D remains unclear. V was pared by 5 bases and J by 3 bases, with 9 bases between. CDR1 SGDLS and CDR2 YYNGEE come from the germline V gene. The CDR3 is 13 residues long. As DNA, the CDR3 is TGTGCCAGCAGTGGCCCTCTCTACAATGAGCAGTTCTTC. Protein sequence: CASSGPLYNEQFF.

V gene TRBV29-1 combines with J gene TRBJ2-3; TRBD2 aligns across 7 bases. The CDR3 spans 16 residues. Germline lookup yields CDR1 SQVTM and CDR2 ANQGSEA. V was pared by 6 bases and J by 1 base, with 13 bases of the junction left unmatched. CDR3 residues: CSVAKIAGPGTDTQYF. The CDR3 coding sequence is TGCAGCGTCGCTAAGATAGCGGGTCCTGGCACAGATACGCAGTATTTT.

The chain carries TRBV28 and TRBJ2-2, with no clear D. CDR1 is MDHEN and CDR2 is SYDVKM in the germline V gene. This CDR3 spans 15 amino acids. V shed 5 bases and J shed 5 bases, with 15 bases lying between them. The CDR3 DNA sequence: TGTGCCAGCAGTCCCGTCCGGGTCTGGACCGGGGAGCTGTTTTTT. This encodes CASSPVRVWTGELFF.

V and J are TRBV10-3 and TRBJ2-6, with D tentatively TRBD1 (7 bases). V was trimmed by 6 bases and J by 4 bases, leaving 16 bases between them. Germline V lookup: CDR1 ENHRY, CDR2 SYGVKD. The CDR3 length is 16 residues. CDR3 protein: CAISLEGAGGANVLTF. CDR3 coding DNA: TGTGCCATCAGCTTGGAGGGGGCTGGAGGGGCCAACGTCCTGACTTTC.

As DNA, the CDR3 is TGTGCCAGCAGTCCCCCCCGTGTAGATACGCAGTATTTT. Amino acid sequence: CASSPPRVDTQYF. The rearrangement uses TRBV7-2 and TRBJ2-3, with D unclear. The CDR3 loop spans 13 amino acids. Trimming took 6 bases from V and 5 from J, leaving 12 bases between them. Germline lookup yields CDR1 SGHTA and CDR2 FQGNSA.